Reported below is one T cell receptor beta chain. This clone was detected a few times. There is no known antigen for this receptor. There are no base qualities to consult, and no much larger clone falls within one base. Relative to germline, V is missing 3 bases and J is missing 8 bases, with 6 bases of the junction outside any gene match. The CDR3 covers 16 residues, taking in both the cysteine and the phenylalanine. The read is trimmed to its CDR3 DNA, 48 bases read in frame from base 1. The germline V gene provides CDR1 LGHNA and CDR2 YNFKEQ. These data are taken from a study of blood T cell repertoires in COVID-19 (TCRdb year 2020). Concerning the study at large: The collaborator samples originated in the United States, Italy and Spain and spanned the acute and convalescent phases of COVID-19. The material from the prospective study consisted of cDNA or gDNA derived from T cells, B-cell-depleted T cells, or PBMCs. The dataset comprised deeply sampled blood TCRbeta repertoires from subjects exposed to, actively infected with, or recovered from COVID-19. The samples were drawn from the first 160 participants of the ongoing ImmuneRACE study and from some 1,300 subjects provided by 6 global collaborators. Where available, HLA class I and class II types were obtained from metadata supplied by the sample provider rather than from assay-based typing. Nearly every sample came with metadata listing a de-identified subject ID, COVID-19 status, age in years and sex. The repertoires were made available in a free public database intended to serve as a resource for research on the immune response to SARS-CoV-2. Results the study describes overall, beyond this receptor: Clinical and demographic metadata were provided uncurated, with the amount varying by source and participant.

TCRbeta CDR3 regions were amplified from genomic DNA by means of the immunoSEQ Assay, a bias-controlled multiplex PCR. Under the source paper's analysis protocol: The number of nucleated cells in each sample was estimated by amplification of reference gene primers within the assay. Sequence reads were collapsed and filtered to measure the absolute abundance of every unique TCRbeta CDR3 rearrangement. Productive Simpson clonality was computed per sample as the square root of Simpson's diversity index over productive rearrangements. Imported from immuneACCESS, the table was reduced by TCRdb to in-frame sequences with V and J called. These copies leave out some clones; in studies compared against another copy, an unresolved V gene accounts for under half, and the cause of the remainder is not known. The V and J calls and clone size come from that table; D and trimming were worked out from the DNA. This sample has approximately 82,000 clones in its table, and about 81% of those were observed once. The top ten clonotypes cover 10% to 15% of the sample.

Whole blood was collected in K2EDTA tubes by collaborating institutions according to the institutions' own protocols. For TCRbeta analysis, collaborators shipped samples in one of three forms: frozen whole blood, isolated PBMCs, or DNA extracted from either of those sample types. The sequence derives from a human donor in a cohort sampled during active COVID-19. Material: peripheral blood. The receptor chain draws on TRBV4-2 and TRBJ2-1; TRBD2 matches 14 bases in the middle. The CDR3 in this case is CASSHPGTSGGDEQFF. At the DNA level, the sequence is TGTGCCAGCAGCCACCCAGGGACTAGCGGGGGAGATGAGCAGTTCTTC.